This T cell receptor beta chain was captured by sequencing in a study of T cell repertoires in cytomegalovirus infection. On the study more broadly: Through public TCR beta signatures, both CMV infection and matching HLA type were indicated. Whole-study findings and limits: Cumulative frequency of public TCR beta families picked out carriers of CMV plus the relevant HLA. CMV-specific HLA-C-restricted TCR beta clonotypes dominated the ex vivo response.

TCRdb reanalysed the reads using MiXCR and keeps one entry per CDR3 protein. The sample has about 450,000 distinct CDR3 sequences; approximately 30% are singletons. A word on this clonotype: Its specificity is not known.

This CDR3 spans 12 amino acids. Looked up from germline, CDR1 is MNHEY and CDR2 is SVGEGT. V was clipped by 6 bases and J by 2 bases, with 8 bases between them. The source is a human donor in good health (CMV status not recorded). Some clones in this sample may be carry-over from other donors' samples. The rearrangement uses TRBV6-2 or TRBV6-3 and TRBJ2-7; D remains ambiguous. The sequencing sample was made of PBMCs. The CDR3 sequence: CASSYDPYEQYF. The DNA of the CDR3 is TGTGCCAGCAGCTACGATCCCTACGAGCAGTACTTC.